The 32 T cell receptor beta chains presented below share a single source sample, sequenced in a study of T cell changes during pregnancy in multiple sclerosis (dated by TCRdb to about 2019). The method was the immunoSEQ multiplex PCR assay. Drawn from immuneACCESS, this table holds only the in-frame rearrangements with V and J called that TCRdb kept. Clones are partly lost; checked studies trace under half to an unresolved V gene and leave the rest unexplained. This sample holds under 100,000 clones; around 93% were observed only once. The ten largest clonotypes hold around 1.8% of the sample. Sequences were derived from peripheral blood, sampled in the first trimester of pregnancy. These receptors came from a female donor in good health, enrolled as a control in a pregnancy study.

V is TRBV18 and J is TRBJ1-2, with D maybe TRBD1 (6 bases). CDR1 is KGHSH, CDR2 LQKENI, per germline. This CDR3 is built from 14 residues. Trimming took 6 bases from V and 0 from J, leaving 11 bases between them. CDR3 DNA sequence: TGTGCCAGCTCCGGACAGCTAGCTAACTATGGCTACACCTTC. Protein: CASSGQLANYGYTF.

This clone was seen once. The chain recombines TRBV5-4 with TRBJ2-1; 7 positions match TRBD1. CDR1 SGHNT and CDR2 YYREEE come from the germline V gene (reference sequence). With 0 bases clipped from V and 1 base from J, the junction kept 4 bases outside the gene matches. The CDR3 covers 16 residues. The CDR3 reads CASSLGGGGSYNEQFF. The DNA for the CDR3 is TGTGCCAGCAGCTTGGGAGGGGGCGGGTCCTACAATGAGCAGTTCTTC.

The genes are TRBV2 and TRBJ1-1, with D maybe TRBD1 (6 bases). CDR3 size: 14 residues. V shed 8 bases and J shed 2 bases, with 15 bases lying between them. Germline loops: CDR1 SNHLY, CDR2 FYNNEI. The CDR3 nucleotides are TGTGCCAGCCGAGCCAGGGGTTCAAACACTGAAGCTTTCTTT. Its translation: CASRARGSNTEAFF.

The chain recombines TRBV2 with TRBJ2-1; perhaps TRBD2 as D (6 bases). Germline lookup yields CDR1 SNHLY and CDR2 FYNNEI. Trimming shortened V by 3 bases and J by 0 bases, and 9 bases separated the two germline ends. This CDR3 spans 15 amino acids. The DNA for the CDR3 is TGTGCCAGCAGTGACCGGGGGAGCTCCTACAATGAGCAGTTCTTC. Protein: CASSDRGSSYNEQFF.

The chain has TRBV11-3 and TRBJ1-1, with a possible D match to TRBD1 (6 bases). The CDR3 contains 15 residues. V lost 1 base and J 2 bases, leaving 11 bases between the germline ends. The germline V gene encodes CDR1 SGHNT and CDR2 YENEEA. In nucleotides, the CDR3 is TGTGCCAGCAGCTTAGGATACAGGGCAAACACTGAAGCTTTCTTT. Translated, it gives CASSLGYRANTEAFF.

The chain carries TRBV6-6 and TRBJ2-3; 8 nucleotides agree with TRBD2. Per germline, CDR1 MNHNY and CDR2 SVGAGI (reference sequence). The V and J ends lost 6 bases and 1 base, in that order; junction bases with no gene match: 6. The length of the CDR3 is 15 residues. The CDR3 is CASRPTSGRTDTQYF. CDR3 sequence (DNA): TGTGCCAGCAGACCCACTAGCGGACGCACAGATACGCAGTATTTT.

The rearrangement uses TRBV19 and TRBJ2-3; 7 nucleotides agree with TRBD2. The length of the CDR3 is 15 residues. CDR1 and CDR2 (germline): LNHDA, SQIVND (reference sequence). V shed 6 bases and J 2 bases; nucleotides not matched to a gene: 8. CDR3: CASRGLAVTTDTQYF. In DNA, the CDR3 is TGTGCCAGTAGAGGGCTAGCGGTAACCACAGATACGCAGTATTTT.

The rearrangement uses TRBV4-3 and TRBJ2-1; a weak D match, TRBD2 (5 bases). This CDR3 contains 15 residues. V was pared by 3 bases and J by 5 bases, with 14 bases between. Germline V gives CDR1 LGHNA, CDR2 YSLEER. The CDR3 reads CASSQKRRWDNEQFF. The CDR3 DNA reads as TGCGCCAGCAGCCAGAAGCGGCGATGGGACAATGAGCAGTTCTTC.

The rearrangement joins TRBV5-4 to TRBJ2-3, with 9 bases lining up with TRBD2. With 4 bases clipped from V and 4 bases from J, the junction kept 7 bases outside the gene matches. The CDR3 has 15 amino acids. Germline loops: CDR1 SGHNT, CDR2 YYREEE (reference sequence). CDR3 protein: CASSPGLATSDTQYF. CDR3 bases: TGTGCCAGCAGCCCCGGACTAGCGACCTCAGATACGCAGTATTTT.

The chain has TRBV5-1 and TRBJ2-2; 10 bases match TRBD1. Germline CDR1 reads SGHRS; CDR2 reads YFSETQ. V dropped 4 bases and J dropped 11; count of bases not matched to a gene: 11. The CDR3 has 15 amino acids. The CDR3 DNA reads as TGCGCCAGCAGCCAAAGGACAGGGGGATTCGGTGAGCTGTTTTTT. This sequence encodes CASSQRTGGFGELFF.

The genes are TRBV19 and TRBJ1-5; the match to TRBD1 covers 9 bases. The CDR3 is made up of 15 amino acids. The V gene end was trimmed by 6 bases and the J gene end by 4 bases; junction bases not matched to a gene: 7. CDR1 and CDR2 (germline): LNHDA, SQIVND (reference sequence). CDR3 amino acids: CASRKGTGRNQPQHF. DNA of the CDR3: TGTGCCAGTAGGAAAGGGACAGGGAGGAATCAGCCCCAGCATTTT.

The chain couples TRBV12-5 to TRBJ1-1; 7 nucleotides match TRBD1. Trimming removed 6 bases from V and 0 bases from J; junction bases left unmatched: 1. Germline CDR1 reads LGHNT; CDR2 reads FRNRAP. The CDR3 loop spans 13 amino acids. The CDR3 nucleotides are TGTGCTAGTGGGAGGGGGCTGAACACTGAAGCTTTCTTT. It translates to CASGRGLNTEAFF. The entire variable domain, with the rest obtained from reference TRBV12-5 and TRBJ1-1, is as follows: DARVTQTPRHKVTEMGQEVTMRCQPILGHNTVFWYRQTMMQGLELLAYFRNRAPLDDSGMPKDRFSAEMPDATLATLKIQPSEPRDSAVYFCASGRGLNTEAFFGQGTRLTVV.

The CDR3 region is CASSLVADEQFF. The CDR3 DNA sequence: TGCGCCAGCAGCTTGGTGGCGGATGAGCAGTTCTTC. This chain connects TRBV5-1 to TRBJ2-1; no clear D. Germline loops: CDR1 SGHRS, CDR2 YFSETQ. The CDR3 has 12 amino acids. Deletions cut 0 bases from V and 8 bases from J, with 6 bases between.

This clone was found once. This sequence joins TRBV5-1 and TRBJ1-1; TRBD1 agrees at 7 bases. CDR1 and CDR2 from the germline V gene are SGHRS and YFSETQ. J lost 0 bases, V lost 4 bases, and 6 bases had no gene match. The CDR3 has 15 residues. The CDR3 bases are TGCGCCAGCAGCAGACAGACAGGGATGAACACTGAAGCTTTCTTT. This sequence encodes CASSRQTGMNTEAFF.

This clone appeared once. The chain employs TRBV18 and TRBJ1-2; possible D gene TRBD1, 5 bases. CDR1 is KGHSH and CDR2 is LQKENI in the germline V gene. Trimming took off 3 bases at V and 3 bases at J, with 8 bases between the two ends. CDR3 length equals 13 residues. In DNA form, the CDR3 reads TGTGCCAGCTCACCCGACAGCGACTATGGCTACACCTTC. It yields the protein CASSPDSDYGYTF.

This rearrangement joins TRBV7-3 to TRBJ1-1; maybe TRBD1 (5 bases). Germline-derived CDR1 and CDR2 are SGHTA and FQGTGA. V lost 3 bases and J 3 bases, leaving 11 bases between the germline ends. CDR3 length: 14 residues. The chain's CDR3 is CASSFGRADTEAFF. CDR3 bases: TGTGCCAGCAGCTTCGGCAGGGCGGACACTGAAGCTTTCTTT. Looking up the rest from reference TRBV7-3 and TRBJ1-1 gives the full variable domain: GAGVSQTPSNKVTEKGKYVELRCDPISGHTALYWYRQSLGQGPEFLIYFQGTGAADDSGLPNDRFFAVRPEGSVSTLKIQRTERGDSAVYLCASSFGRADTEAFFGQGTRLTVV.

The chain links TRBV18 to TRBJ2-2, with 8 bases aligning to TRBD1. CDR3 length: 15 amino acids. The germline gives CDR1 KGHSH, CDR2 LQKENI. The ends lost 3 bases at V and 6 bases at J; junction bases unmatched: 6. The DNA for the CDR3 is TGTGCCAGCTCACCGGGGACAGGCTGGGCCGGGGAGCTGTTTTTT. Translating gives CASSPGTGWAGELFF.

The chain recombines TRBV30 with TRBJ2-6; the D is unclear. This CDR3 region has 8 residues. The ends were cut back, 0 bases at V and 19 bases at J, with 4 bases in the middle. Germline V lookup: CDR1 GTSNPN, CDR2 SVGIG (reference sequence). This CDR3 is CAWSVLTF. The CDR3 DNA follows: TGTGCCTGGAGTGTACTAACTTTC.

The J gene is TRBJ1-5, the V gene TRBV19; no clear D gene. The CDR3 sequence is 13 residues long. Germline V CDR1 and CDR2: LNHDA, SQIVND (reference sequence). V shed 4 bases and J shed 2 bases, with 6 bases lying between them. The CDR3 nucleotides are TGTGCCAGTAGTAGTCGAGGCAATCAGCCCCAGCATTTT. Protein sequence: CASSSRGNQPQHF.

The CDR3 reads CSVLGQPRLDYGYTF. The CDR3 DNA is TGCAGCGTCTTGGGACAGCCTAGGTTGGACTATGGCTACACCTTC. The V call is TRBV29-1, the J call TRBJ1-2, with 7 bases aligning to TRBD1. V was pared by 6 bases and J by 3 bases, with 13 bases of the junction left unmatched. The CDR3 contains 15 residues. From germline, CDR1 is SQVTM and CDR2 ANQGSEA.

The chain has TRBV18 and TRBJ2-3; D remains unclear. This CDR3 is 13 amino acids long. Germline assignment: CDR1 KGHSH and CDR2 LQKENI. V shed 3 bases and J shed 4 bases, with 8 bases lying between them. The CDR3 loop reads CASSPTTADTQYF. CDR3 nucleotide sequence: TGTGCCAGCTCACCCACTACGGCAGATACGCAGTATTTT.

The chain combines TRBV7-9 with TRBJ2-3, with unresolved D. CDR1 and CDR2 from the germline V gene are SEHNR and FQNEAQ (reference sequence). The CDR3 totals 15 residues. V was pared by 2 bases and J by 0 bases, with 9 bases between. CDR3 bases: TGTGCCAGCAGCTTAATGGGCCCCAGCACAGATACGCAGTATTTT. This gives the protein CASSLMGPSTDTQYF. Full variable domain (remainder filled in from reference TRBV7-9 and TRBJ2-3): DTGVSQNPRHKITKRGQNVTFRCDPISEHNRLYWYRQTLGQGPEFLTYFQNEAQLEKSRLLSDRFSAERPKGSFSTLEIQRTEQGDSAMYLCASSLMGPSTDTQYFGPGTRLTVL.

The CDR3 sequence is CASSQGRQGSNSPLHF. CDR3 nucleotide sequence: TGCGCCAGCAGCCAGGGTAGACAGGGGAGTAATTCACCCCTCCACTTT. This sequence joins TRBV4-1 and TRBJ1-6; 8 bases fit TRBD1. J was trimmed by 6 bases and V by 3 bases; bases with no gene match: 7. Germline V gene lookup returns CDR1 MGHRA and CDR2 YSYEKL. This CDR3 has 16 amino acids.

This clone was seen just once. One junction end does not reproduce the germline sequence, and a read error may be involved. The rearrangement joins TRBV7-7 to TRBJ2-5; D call uncertain. The CDR3 totals 13 residues. Germline CDR1 is SSHAT and CDR2 is FNYEAQ (reference sequence). As DNA, the CDR3 is TGTGCTAGCAGCTACAGCTTCCAAGAGACCCAGTACTTC. Protein: CASSYSFQETQYF.

The chain uses TRBV4-3 and TRBJ2-3, with 8 bases fitting TRBD2. V trimming: 1 base; J trimming: 5 bases; junction bases outside the gene matches: 8. The CDR3 runs to 16 residues. Germline values: CDR1 LGHNA, CDR2 YSLEER. The CDR3 loop is CASSQGSGGPRDTQYF. CDR3 sequence (DNA): TGCGCCAGCAGCCAAGGGTCGGGGGGGCCGAGAGATACGCAGTATTTT.

The V and J genes are TRBV7-9 and TRBJ1-2, with D unresolved. Deletions cut 3 bases from V and 4 bases from J, with 9 bases between. The CDR3 covers 13 residues. Per germline, CDR1 SEHNR and CDR2 FQNEAQ (reference sequence). CDR3 nucleotide sequence: TGTGCCAGCAGCTTGAGTCCTTCCTATGGCTACACCTTC. Translation: CASSLSPSYGYTF.

V gene TRBV5-1 combines with J gene TRBJ2-1, with 7 nucleotides matching TRBD2. Germline V lookup: CDR1 SGHRS, CDR2 YFSETQ. The CDR3 sequence is 14 residues long. The V and J ends lost 4 bases and 10 bases, in that order; junction bases with no gene match: 11. CDR3 sequence: CASSPGTIKGEQFF. CDR3 DNA sequence: TGCGCCAGCAGCCCCGGGACTATCAAGGGGGAGCAGTTCTTC.

The chain is built from TRBV9 and TRBJ1-1; 10 nucleotides match TRBD1. This CDR3 region has 15 residues. Germline CDR1 is SGDLS and CDR2 is YYNGEE. The V gene end was trimmed by 3 bases and the J gene end by 7 bases; junction bases not matched to a gene: 9. DNA for the CDR3: TGTGCCAGCAGCGCCGGGACAGGGGCTACAAGTGAAGCTTTCTTT. The encoded protein is CASSAGTGATSEAFF.

The chain has TRBV2 and TRBJ1-1; maybe TRBD1 (5 bases). Germline CDR1 SNHLY, CDR2 FYNNEI. Trimming pared 3 bases from V and 0 bases from J, leaving 8 bases between. The CDR3 consists of 14 residues. In DNA form, the CDR3 reads TGTGCCAGCAGTGATACAGGACTGAACACTGAAGCTTTCTTT. Protein sequence: CASSDTGLNTEAFF. The full variable domain, completed using reference TRBV2 and TRBJ1-1, is EPEVTQTPSHQVTQMGQEVILRCVPISNHLYFYWYRQILGQKVEFLVSFYNNEISEKSEIFDDQFSVERPDGSNFTLKIRSTKLEDSAMYFCASSDTGLNTEAFFGQGTRLTVV.

The rearrangement uses TRBV7-2 and TRBJ1-1; weak D call: TRBD1 (6 bases). Germline values: CDR1 SGHTA, CDR2 FQGNSA. The CDR3 sequence is 14 residues long. V lost 5 bases and J lost 1, with 11 bases in between. The CDR3 region has the DNA TGTGCCAGCAGCGGAGGGGGGGGGAACACTGAAGCTTTCTTT. Translating gives CASSGGGGNTEAFF.

J is TRBJ1-1 and V is TRBV5-6; D may be TRBD1 (5 bases). V was shortened by 3 bases and J by 6 bases, with 18 bases between the two germline ends. This CDR3 has 15 residues. Germline-derived CDR1 and CDR2 are SGHDT and YYEEEE. The CDR3 DNA follows: TGTGCCAGCAGCTATTTAAGGAGGGGTTCCCCTGAAGCTTTCTTT. Protein product: CASSYLRRGSPEAFF.

The rearrangement joins TRBV2 to TRBJ2-2; 9 bases are a match to TRBD2. V dropped 7 bases and J dropped 1; count of bases not matched to a gene: 1. CDR1 is SNHLY and CDR2 is FYNNEI in the germline V gene. This CDR3 comprises 14 residues. The CDR3 coding sequence is TGTGCCAGCATTAGCGGGGGGAACACCGGGGAGCTGTTTTTT. Protein product: CASISGGNTGELFF.